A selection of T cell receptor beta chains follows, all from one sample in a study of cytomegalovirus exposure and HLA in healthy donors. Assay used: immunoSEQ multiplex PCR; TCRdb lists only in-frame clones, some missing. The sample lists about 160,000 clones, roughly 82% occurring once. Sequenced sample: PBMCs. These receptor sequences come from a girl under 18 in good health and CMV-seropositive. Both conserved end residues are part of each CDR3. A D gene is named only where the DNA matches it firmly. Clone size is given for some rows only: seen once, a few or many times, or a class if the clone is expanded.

CDR3 protein: CASSNTLHNMFGEQYF; CDR3 DNA: TGTGCCAGCAGCAACACCCTCCACAACATGTTTGGTGAGCAGTACTTC; D gene: -; V gene: TRBV7-9; J gene: TRBJ2-7; clone size: -
CDR3 protein: CAWRGPRGGRAPGELFF; CDR3 DNA: TGTGCCTGGAGGGGGCCCAGAGGCGGGAGGGCCCCCGGGGAGCTGTTTTTT; D gene: TRBD2; V gene: TRBV30; J gene: TRBJ2-2; clone size: -
CDR3 protein: CASSLEAGDQETQYF; CDR3 DNA: TGTGCCAGCAGCTTAGAGGCAGGGGATCAAGAGACCCAGTACTTC; D gene: -; V gene: TRBV11-2; J gene: TRBJ2-5; clone size: -
CDR3 protein: CASSPTGGLGDTQYF; CDR3 DNA: TGTGCCAGCTCACCAACGGGAGGATTGGGAGATACGCAGTATTTT; D gene: TRBD2; V gene: TRBV18; J gene: TRBJ2-3; clone size: -
CDR3 protein: CASPGLLGDAQYF; CDR3 DNA: TGTGCCAGTCCAGGGCTTCTTGGGGATGCGCAGTATTTT; D gene: -; V gene: TRBV2; J gene: TRBJ2-3; clone size: -
CDR3 protein: CASSVTGLAGGPYNEQFF; CDR3 DNA: TGTGCCAGCAGCGTGACAGGTCTAGCGGGGGGGCCCTACAATGAGCAGTTCTTC; D gene: TRBD2; V gene: TRBV9; J gene: TRBJ2-1; clone size: -
CDR3 protein: CASLPERVGTEAFF; CDR3 DNA: TGTGCCAGCCTACCCGAGAGGGTGGGCACTGAAGCTTTCTTT; D gene: -; V gene: TRBV2; J gene: TRBJ1-1; clone size: -
CDR3 protein: CASSSRRQGNYGYTF; CDR3 DNA: TGTGCCAGCAGCTCGCGTAGACAGGGGAACTATGGCTACACCTTC; D gene: TRBD1; V gene: TRBV13; J gene: TRBJ1-2; clone size: -
CDR3 protein: CASSVKSEAFF; CDR3 DNA: TGTGCCAGCAGCGTGAAGAGTGAAGCTTTCTTT; D gene: -; V gene: TRBV7-9; J gene: TRBJ1-1; clone size: -
CDR3 protein: CASRGDESNEQFF; CDR3 DNA: TGCGCCAGCAGGGGCGACGAGTCCAATGAGCAGTTCTTC; D gene: -; V gene: TRBV5-1; J gene: TRBJ2-1; clone size: -
CDR3 protein: CASSPLTGDETQYF; CDR3 DNA: TGTGCCAGCTCACCATTAACAGGGGATGAGACCCAGTACTTC; D gene: TRBD1; V gene: TRBV18; J gene: TRBJ2-5; clone size: -
CDR3 protein: CASSLSATYEQYF; CDR3 DNA: TGTGCCAGCAGCTTATCTGCTACCTACGAGCAGTACTTC; D gene: -; V gene: TRBV11-1; J gene: TRBJ2-7; clone size: -
CDR3 protein: CASSRDSFYGYTF; CDR3 DNA: TGTGCCAGTAGCCGGGACAGCTTCTATGGCTACACCTTC; D gene: TRBD1; V gene: TRBV28; J gene: TRBJ1-2; clone size: -
CDR3 protein: CASSFLAGSTDTQYF; CDR3 DNA: TGTGCCAGCAGCTTCCTAGCGGGGAGCACAGATACGCAGTATTTT; D gene: TRBD2; V gene: TRBV7-9; J gene: TRBJ2-3; clone size: -
CDR3 protein: CASSIRTPTNEKLFF; CDR3 DNA: TGTGCCAGCAGTATAAGGACACCAACTAATGAAAAACTGTTTTTT; D gene: -; V gene: TRBV25-1; J gene: TRBJ1-4; clone size: -
CDR3 protein: CASSLLRQGGVNEQFF; CDR3 DNA: TGTGCCAGCAGCTTACTAAGACAGGGAGGAGTCAATGAGCAGTTCTTC; D gene: -; V gene: TRBV5-4; J gene: TRBJ2-1; clone size: -
CDR3 protein: CASSQTIDRGPRNEQFF; CDR3 DNA: TGTGCCAGCTCACAAACCATCGACAGGGGGCCCCGCAATGAGCAGTTCTTC; D gene: TRBD1; V gene: TRBV18; J gene: TRBJ2-1; clone size: -
CDR3 protein: CASAGVNQPQHF; CDR3 DNA: TGTGCCAGTGCCGGGGTCAATCAGCCCCAGCATTTT; D gene: -; V gene: TRBV19; J gene: TRBJ1-5; clone size: -
CDR3 protein: CASSGTGLRSYEQYF; CDR3 DNA: TGCGCCAGCAGCGGGACAGGGCTACGATCCTACGAGCAGTACTTC; D gene: TRBD1; V gene: TRBV5-1; J gene: TRBJ2-7; clone size: -
CDR3 protein: CASSYETLGYNEQFF; CDR3 DNA: TGTGCCAGCAGTTACGAGACACTAGGATACAATGAGCAGTTCTTC; D gene: -; V gene: TRBV6-6; J gene: TRBJ2-1; clone size: once
CDR3 protein: CASSYSSRSYEQYF; CDR3 DNA: TGTGCCAGCAGTTACTCGTCCAGATCCTACGAGCAGTACTTC; D gene: -; V gene: TRBV6-5; J gene: TRBJ2-7; clone size: -
CDR3 protein: CASRNRGRDTEAFF; CDR3 DNA: TGTGCCAGCAGAAACAGGGGGAGGGACACTGAAGCTTTCTTT; D gene: TRBD1; V gene: TRBV27; J gene: TRBJ1-1; clone size: -
CDR3 protein: CASSSTTGVKNIQYF; CDR3 DNA: TGTGCCAGCAGCTCAACGACAGGGGTTAAAAACATTCAGTACTTC; D gene: TRBD1; V gene: TRBV7-9; J gene: TRBJ2-4; clone size: -
CDR3 protein: CATLIRVRPGKNIQYF; CDR3 DNA: TGTGCCACCCTTATTCGGGTCCGACCGGGCAAAAACATTCAGTACTTC; D gene: -; V gene: TRBV27; J gene: TRBJ2-4; clone size: once
CDR3 protein: CASSPGLAGGRYEQYF; CDR3 DNA: TGTGCCAGCAGCCCCGGACTAGCGGGAGGGCGCTACGAGCAGTACTTC; D gene: TRBD2; V gene: TRBV7-8; J gene: TRBJ2-7; clone size: few
CDR3 protein: CASSRGEMNTEAFF; CDR3 DNA: TGCGCCAGCAGCCGAGGTGAGATGAACACTGAAGCTTTCTTT; D gene: -; V gene: TRBV5-1; J gene: TRBJ1-1; clone size: -
CDR3 protein: CASSLGLAQETQYF; CDR3 DNA: TGTGCCAGCAGCTTAGGACTAGCTCAAGAGACCCAGTACTTC; D gene: -; V gene: TRBV13; J gene: TRBJ2-5; clone size: -
CDR3 protein: CASSIGQGGASYNEQFF; CDR3 DNA: TGTGCCAGCAGCATCGGACAGGGTGGAGCGTCCTACAATGAGCAGTTCTTC; D gene: TRBD1; V gene: TRBV7-3; J gene: TRBJ2-1; clone size: -
CDR3 protein: CASSMGAPDGYTF; CDR3 DNA: TGTGCCAGTAGTATGGGGGCACCTGATGGCTACACCTTC; D gene: -; V gene: TRBV19; J gene: TRBJ1-2; clone size: -
CDR3 protein: CASKMAGREKLFF; CDR3 DNA: TGTGCCAGCAAAATGGCGGGGCGGGAAAAACTGTTTTTT; D gene: -; V gene: TRBV27; J gene: TRBJ1-4; clone size: -
CDR3 protein: CASSHMRGLSGTEAFF; CDR3 DNA: TGCGCCAGCAGCCATATGAGGGGGTTGTCTGGCACTGAAGCTTTCTTT; D gene: -; V gene: TRBV4-3; J gene: TRBJ1-1; clone size: -
CDR3 protein: CASSRQGGNQPQHF; CDR3 DNA: TGTGCCAGCAGTCGACAGGGAGGCAATCAGCCCCAGCATTTT; D gene: TRBD1; V gene: TRBV28; J gene: TRBJ1-5; clone size: -
CDR3 protein: CASSQETGDYGYTF; CDR3 DNA: TGCGCCAGCAGCCAAGAGACAGGGGACTATGGCTACACCTTC; D gene: TRBD1; V gene: TRBV4-3; J gene: TRBJ1-2; clone size: -
CDR3 protein: CASSPGLAGGFRSHEQFF; CDR3 DNA: TGTGCCAGCAGCCCGGGACTAGCGGGGGGGTTCAGGTCCCATGAGCAGTTCTTC; D gene: TRBD2; V gene: TRBV9; J gene: TRBJ2-1; clone size: -
CDR3 protein: CASSPGGPWYGYTF; CDR3 DNA: TGTGCCAGCAGTCCCGGGGGGCCCTGGTATGGCTACACCTTC; D gene: -; V gene: TRBV27; J gene: TRBJ1-2; clone size: -
CDR3 protein: CASSSRPGGSGNTIYF; CDR3 DNA: TGTGCCAGCAGCTCCCGCCCAGGGGGGTCGGGAAACACCATATATTTT; D gene: TRBD1; V gene: TRBV7-2; J gene: TRBJ1-3; clone size: -
CDR3 protein: CASSLRLAGGTNTGELFF; CDR3 DNA: TGTGCCAGTAGTCTCCGACTAGCGGGAGGGACGAACACCGGGGAGCTGTTTTTT; D gene: TRBD2; V gene: TRBV19; J gene: TRBJ2-2; clone size: -
CDR3 protein: CAWSVTRNQPQHF; CDR3 DNA: TGTGCCTGGAGTGTAACCAGGAATCAGCCCCAGCATTTT; D gene: -; V gene: TRBV30; J gene: TRBJ1-5; clone size: -
CDR3 protein: CAWRGTGGKVYGYTF; CDR3 DNA: TGTGCCTGGAGGGGGACAGGGGGAAAGGTCTATGGCTACACCTTC; D gene: TRBD1; V gene: TRBV30; J gene: TRBJ1-2; clone size: -
CDR3 protein: CASSEPTAGPTDTQYF; CDR3 DNA: TGTGCCAGCAGTGAACCCACGGCGGGACCCACAGATACGCAGTATTTT; D gene: -; V gene: TRBV25-1; J gene: TRBJ2-3; clone size: -
CDR3 protein: CASSLAYEQYF; CDR3 DNA: TGTGCCAGCAGCCTAGCCTACGAGCAGTACTTC; D gene: -; V gene: TRBV28; J gene: TRBJ2-7; clone size: -
CDR3 protein: CASSEGSGTSGERQFF; CDR3 DNA: TGTGCCAGCAGCGAGGGATCCGGGACTAGCGGGGAAAGGCAGTTCTTC; D gene: TRBD2; V gene: TRBV9; J gene: TRBJ2-1; clone size: -
CDR3 protein: CSVEGQGRTEAFF; CDR3 DNA: TGCAGCGTTGAGGGCCAGGGTAGGACTGAAGCTTTCTTT; D gene: -; V gene: TRBV29-1; J gene: TRBJ1-1; clone size: -
CDR3 protein: CSANRRANTGKLFF; CDR3 DNA: TGCAGCGCCAACAGACGAGCGAACACCGGGAAGCTGTTTTTT; D gene: -; V gene: TRBV29-1; J gene: TRBJ2-2; clone size: -
CDR3 protein: CASSTGLAGGLEDTQYF; CDR3 DNA: TGCGCCAGCAGCACGGGACTAGCGGGAGGGCTGGAAGATACGCAGTATTTT; D gene: TRBD2; V gene: TRBV5-1; J gene: TRBJ2-3; clone size: -
CDR3 protein: CASSLGHRFELFF; CDR3 DNA: TGTGCCAGCAGCTTAGGACACAGGTTTGAACTGTTTTTT; D gene: -; V gene: TRBV7-2; J gene: TRBJ1-4; clone size: -
CDR3 protein: CASSFAGAGAMNTEAFF; CDR3 DNA: TGTGCCAGCAGTTTCGCGGGGGCAGGCGCCATGAACACTGAAGCTTTCTTT; D gene: -; V gene: TRBV27; J gene: TRBJ1-1; clone size: -
CDR3 protein: CASSALAGLNEQFF; CDR3 DNA: TGTGCCAGTAGTGCTCTAGCGGGGCTAAATGAGCAGTTCTTC; D gene: TRBD2; V gene: TRBV19; J gene: TRBJ2-1; clone size: -
CDR3 protein: CASSLVLRGTTEAFF; CDR3 DNA: TGTGCCAGCAGCTTGGTTCTCAGGGGTACAACTGAAGCTTTCTTT; D gene: -; V gene: TRBV11-2; J gene: TRBJ1-1; clone size: -
CDR3 protein: CASSPRGQEAQYF; CDR3 DNA: TGTGCCAGCTCACCAAGGGGCCAAGAGGCCCAGTACTTC; D gene: -; V gene: TRBV18; J gene: TRBJ2-5; clone size: -
CDR3 protein: CASSSLAGASTDTQYF; CDR3 DNA: TGCGCCAGCAGCTCCCTAGCGGGAGCAAGCACAGATACGCAGTATTTT; D gene: TRBD2; V gene: TRBV5-1; J gene: TRBJ2-3; clone size: -
CDR3 protein: CSADSYGYTF; CDR3 DNA: TGCAGTGCTGACAGCTATGGCTACACCTTC; D gene: -; V gene: TRBV20-1; J gene: TRBJ1-2; clone size: -
CDR3 protein: CASSRLGDRVGRGNQPQHF; CDR3 DNA: TGTGCCAGCAGCCGACTAGGGGACAGGGTTGGTAGGGGGAATCAGCCCCAGCATTTT; D gene: TRBD1; V gene: TRBV7-8; J gene: TRBJ1-5; clone size: few
CDR3 protein: CASKPSGTGAYEQYF; CDR3 DNA: TGTGCCAGTAAACCTTCCGGGACAGGGGCCTACGAGCAGTACTTC; D gene: TRBD1; V gene: TRBV19; J gene: TRBJ2-7; clone size: -
CDR3 protein: CACRRDGSNYGYTF; CDR3 DNA: TGTGCCTGTAGGAGGGACGGAAGCAACTATGGCTACACCTTC; D gene: -; V gene: TRBV30; J gene: TRBJ1-2; clone size: -
CDR3 protein: CAWTKRGGVTDTQYF; CDR3 DNA: TGTGCCTGGACTAAACGGGGGGGGGTCACAGATACGCAGTATTTT; D gene: TRBD2; V gene: TRBV30; J gene: TRBJ2-3; clone size: -